This section outlines one T cell receptor (beta chain) sequence together with its context. Profiling relied on immunoSEQ multiplex PCR, and the TCRdb table lists in-frame clones only, not all of them. Of 400,000 or so clones listed, 75% to 90% are singletons. The data were obtained in a study of blood T cell repertoires in COVID-19. V lost 5 bases and J lost 3, with 11 bases in between. This CDR3 is built from 14 residues. Germline CDR1 SGHAT, CDR2 FQNNGV. Across under 25 US areas, participants ranged in age from about 18 to 90 years. The chain carries TRBV11-2 and TRBJ2-1; D remains ambiguous. Sequencing input: PBMCs or T cells enriched from blood (not recorded which). The receptor comes from a young man who had recovered from COVID-19. DNA of the CDR3: TGTGCCAGCAGCCCCAGCGCCGGCTACAATGAGCAGTTCTTC. Amino acids: CASSPSAGYNEQFF.